Listed here is a single T cell receptor (beta chain). The antigen remains unidentified. This record belongs to a study of cytomegalovirus exposure and HLA in healthy donors. CDR3 length equals 16 residues. Germline V gene data show CDR1 as MNHEY and CDR2 as SVGAGI. With 4 bases removed from V and 3 bases from J, the gap between germline ends came to 19 bases. Overall study findings and caveats: Sequencing likely produced, as an artifact, a cluster of highly shared sequence variants. In a later analysis, HLA-associated beta chains showed higher expansion and lower generation probabilities than comparable chains.

PCR involved 60 Vbeta and 13 Jbeta primers. Profiled with immunoSEQ multiplex PCR; TCRdb holds only in-frame clones, not every one. This sample's table has 200,000 to 250,000 clones. This chain connects TRBV6-5 to TRBJ2-7; no clear D gene. Source material: PBMCs. The receptor was isolated from a girl aged 2 to 10 in good health and CMV-seropositive. The chain's CDR3 is CASSLGRRLGVYEQYF. In DNA, the CDR3 is TGTGCCAGCAGTTTGGGCCGGCGTCTTGGCGTCTACGAGCAGTACTTC.